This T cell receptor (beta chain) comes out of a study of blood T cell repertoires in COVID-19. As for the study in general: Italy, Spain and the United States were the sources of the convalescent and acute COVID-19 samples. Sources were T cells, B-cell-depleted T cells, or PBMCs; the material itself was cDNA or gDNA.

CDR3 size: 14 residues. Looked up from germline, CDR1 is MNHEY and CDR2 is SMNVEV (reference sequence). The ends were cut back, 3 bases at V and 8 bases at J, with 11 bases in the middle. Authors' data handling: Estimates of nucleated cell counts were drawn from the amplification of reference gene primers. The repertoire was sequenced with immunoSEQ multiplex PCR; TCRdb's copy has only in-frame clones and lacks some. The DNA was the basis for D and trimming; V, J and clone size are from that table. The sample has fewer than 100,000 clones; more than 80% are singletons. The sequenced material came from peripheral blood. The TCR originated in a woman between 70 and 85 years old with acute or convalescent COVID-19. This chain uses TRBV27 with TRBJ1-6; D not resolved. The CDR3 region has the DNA TGTGCCAGCAGTTTTAGAGGGTCACATTCACCCCTCCACTTT. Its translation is CASSFRGSHSPLHF.